This T cell receptor beta chain comes out of a study of spatial heterogeneity in lung cancer. Study results and limitations: Follow-up blood showed ubiquitous expanded tumor TCRs less than blood at resection did.

With respect to this clonotype: Its antigen is not identified.

One entry per CDR3 protein results from TCRdb running MiXCR on the 5' RACE reads. This table has more than 80,000 distinct CDR3 sequences, about 12% appearing once. Time point indicated: sample taken at primary tumor resection. Frozen PBMC, nontumor lung or tumor provided whole RNA, which was sequenced unsorted. Source: PBMCs, taken at surgery. This TCR was sampled from a male donor with early-stage non-small cell lung cancer.

This chain's CDR3 is CASSPSGLPYEQYF. The CDR3 DNA reads TGTGCCAGCAGCCCTAGCGGCTTACCCTACGAGCAGTACTTC. This chain uses TRBV7-2 with TRBJ2-7; 7 bases fit TRBD2. CDR1 and CDR2 from the germline V gene are SGHTA and FQGNSA. This CDR3 comprises 14 residues. The trim removed 5 bases at V and 2 bases at J, leaving 6 bases unmatched.